These 20 T cell receptor beta chains originate from one sample sequenced in a study of blood T cells in healthy people across ages. A second PCR, run for roughly 7 to 12 cycles, used a sample-barcoded 5' primer plus a J-beta primer mix. TCRdb re-called the 5' RACE reads through MiXCR, storing one row per CDR3 protein. The table has about 930,000 distinct CDR3 sequences, 25% to 30% seen once. This same sample was also part of a study on T cells of mothers and their children.

The sample was blood. The receptor set was obtained from a middle-aged woman in good health.

This clonotype came up a few times. The V and J genes are TRBV4-1 and TRBJ2-3, with 11 nucleotides matching TRBD2. Trimming at V came to 2 bases and at J to 0 bases, leaving 4 bases not matched to a gene. CDR1 is MGHRA, CDR2 YSYEKL, per germline. The CDR3 contains 17 residues. The CDR3 loop is CASSQPGLADSTDTQYF. CDR3 sequence (DNA): TGCGCCAGCAGCCAACCGGGACTAGCGGACAGCACAGATACGCAGTATTTT.

This clonotype was counted between two and nine times. The chain couples TRBV28 to TRBJ2-3; 7 bases are a match to TRBD2. There are 15 residues in the CDR3. With 4 bases clipped from V and 1 base from J, the junction kept 5 bases outside the gene matches. The germline gives CDR1 MDHEN, CDR2 SYDVKM. The CDR3 loop is CASSSPRGGTDTQYF. The CDR3 coding sequence is TGTGCCAGCAGTTCGCCCCGGGGGGGCACAGATACGCAGTATTTT.

The chain has TRBV19 and TRBJ2-7; 7 bases align to TRBD1. Trimming at V came to 6 bases and at J to 0 bases, leaving 8 bases not matched to a gene. Germline lookup yields CDR1 LNHDA and CDR2 SQIVND (reference sequence). The CDR3 runs 15 residues. CDR3 nucleotide sequence: TGTGCCAGTAGCAAGACAGGGACAAGCTCCTACGAGCAGTACTTC. Its translation is CASSKTGTSSYEQYF.

This clonotype was seen a few times. This may be a read error: a much more frequent sequence differs by one nucleotide. J is TRBJ2-5 and V is TRBV6-5; D remains ambiguous. Germline V gives CDR1 MNHEY, CDR2 SVGAGI. Trimming removed 6 bases at V and 1 base at J, with 9 bases between. CDR3 length equals 13 residues. CDR3 nucleotides: TGTGCCAGCAGGTACGTTGGCCAAGAGACCCAGTACTTC. Amino acids: CASRYVGQETQYF.

This clonotype came up a few times. The chain is built from TRBV6-6 and TRBJ1-1, with 9 bases identical to TRBD1. Trimming cost V 7 bases and J 5 bases; bases outside gene matches: 11. In germline, CDR1 is MNHNY, CDR2 SVGAGI (reference sequence). CDR3 length equals 15 residues. In DNA, the CDR3 is TGTGCCAGCACCCTACGGGGACAGGGTCAGACTGAAGCTTTCTTT. Its translation is CASTLRGQGQTEAFF.

The V call is TRBV7-3, the J call TRBJ2-3; possible D gene TRBD2, 6 bases. Germline values: CDR1 SGHTA, CDR2 FQGTGA. The CDR3 runs 18 residues. V dropped 1 base and J dropped 1 base, with 18 bases sitting between them. In nucleotides, the CDR3 is TGTGCCAGCAGCTTAAAGGCAGGTTTTCCGGGGGGCACAGATACGCAGTATTTT. Protein product: CASSLKAGFPGGTDTQYF.

The V call is TRBV2, the J call TRBJ1-1, with D possibly matching TRBD1 (6 bases). The CDR3 loop spans 14 amino acids. Looked up from germline, CDR1 is SNHLY and CDR2 is FYNNEI. V was trimmed by 6 bases and J by 2 bases, leaving 13 bases between them. CDR3 DNA sequence: TGTGCCAGCAGCAGACTACAGGGTAACACTGAAGCTTTCTTT. Translating gives CASSRLQGNTEAFF.

The gene calls are TRBV30 and TRBJ1-5; D perhaps matches TRBD1 (6 bases). Trimming took 2 bases from V and 2 from J, leaving 16 bases between them. The CDR3 loop spans 16 amino acids. Per the germline V gene, CDR1 is GTSNPN and CDR2 is SVGIG (reference sequence). In DNA, the CDR3 is TGTGCCTGGAGTCCCAAAACAGGGTTTGGCAATCAGCCCCAGCATTTT. This sequence encodes CAWSPKTGFGNQPQHF. The whole variable domain, filled in from reference TRBV30 and TRBJ1-5, reads SQTIHQWPATLVQPVGSPLSLECTVEGTSNPNLYWYRQAAGRGLQLLFYSVGIGQISSEVPQNLSASRPQDRQFILSSKKLLLSDSGFYLCAWSPKTGFGNQPQHFGDGTRLSIL.

This clonotype has ten or more counts. This chain links TRBV20-1 with TRBJ2-3; D is unclear. CDR3 length equals 15 residues. V lost 3 bases and J lost 2, with 15 bases in between. Germline assignment: CDR1 DFQATT and CDR2 SNEGSKA (reference sequence). CDR3 region: CSASEVSLNTDTQYF. The CDR3 bases are TGCAGTGCTAGTGAAGTTAGCCTAAACACAGATACGCAGTATTTT.

The chain combines TRBV7-9 with TRBJ1-1, with unresolved D. CDR1 and CDR2 from the germline V gene are SEHNR and FQNEAQ (reference sequence). Trimming removed 2 bases from V and 8 bases from J, with 15 bases in between. The CDR3 length is 14 residues. CDR3 amino acids: CASSLFTEGDEAFF. The CDR3 DNA reads as TGTGCCAGCAGCTTATTCACGGAGGGCGACGAAGCTTTCTTT.

This clonotype was seen more than once but under ten times. This rearrangement joins TRBV7-2 to TRBJ1-2; D gene ambiguous. Trimming shortened V by 1 base and J by 8 bases, and 8 bases separated the two germline ends. This CDR3 is 12 amino acids long. The V gene's germline CDR1 is SGHTA and CDR2 FQGNSA. CDR3 sequence: CASSLEVLGYTF. The CDR3 nucleotides read TGTGCCAGCAGCTTAGAAGTCTTAGGCTACACCTTC.

A few counts support this clonotype. This chain uses TRBV7-9 with TRBJ2-3; tentatively, D is TRBD1 (5 bases). V lost 5 bases to trimming and J lost 6 bases, with 21 bases between them. CDR1 is SEHNR, CDR2 FQNEAQ, per germline (reference sequence). This CDR3 contains 16 residues. The CDR3 reads CASSPIRAGPGDTQYF. Written as DNA, the CDR3 is TGTGCCAGCAGCCCCATTCGGGCAGGGCCAGGGGATACGCAGTATTTT.

This clonotype was recorded many times. This chain joins TRBV7-2 and TRBJ1-4, with 9 bases aligning to TRBD1. Germline V lookup: CDR1 SGHTA, CDR2 FQGNSA. After removal of 5 bases from V and 0 bases from J, the junction contained 4 bases not matched to a gene. The CDR3 has 16 amino acids. CDR3 bases: TGTGCCAGCAGCAGGACAGGGGCCGCAACTAATGAAAAACTGTTTTTT. This sequence encodes CASSRTGAATNEKLFF.

Only a few counts were recorded for this clonotype. The genes are TRBV3-1 and TRBJ2-5; 11 bases align to TRBD2. CDR1 and CDR2 (germline): LGHDT, YNNKEL (reference sequence). V trimming: 5 bases; J trimming: 5 bases; junction bases outside the gene matches: 13. There are 17 residues in the CDR3. In nucleotides, the CDR3 is TGTGCCAGCAGCTTTCGTCGTAGCGGGGGGGCACGTGAGACCCAGTACTTC. Residues: CASSFRRSGGARETQYF.

This clonotype was counted a few times. The chain has TRBV20-1 and TRBJ1-4; D gene uncertain. Per the germline V gene, CDR1 is DFQATT and CDR2 is SNEGSKA (reference sequence). Trimming took 1 base from V and 4 from J, leaving 7 bases between them. This CDR3 has 13 amino acids. The CDR3 spells CSARGGNNEKLFF. CDR3 sequence (DNA): TGCAGTGCTAGAGGGGGTAATAATGAAAAACTGTTTTTT.

This clonotype was seen only a few times. This chain links TRBV6-6 with TRBJ1-1; 8 bases are shared with TRBD1. Losses at the gene ends were 6 bases for V and 4 bases for J; bases not matched to a gene: 10. The CDR3 is made up of 15 amino acids. Germline lookup yields CDR1 MNHNY and CDR2 SVGAGI (reference sequence). CDR3 DNA: TGTGCCAGCAGATTAGACCGACAGGGGTCCACTGAAGCTTTCTTT. It codes for CASRLDRQGSTEAFF.

This clonotype turned up a few times. The genes are TRBV12-3 or TRBV12-4 and TRBJ1-2; 8 bases map to TRBD1. Trimming at V came to 6 bases and at J to 10 bases, leaving 16 bases not matched to a gene. The length of the CDR3 is 15 residues. The CDR3 loop is CASRLGQGLGSDYTF. CDR3 nucleotides: TGTGCCAGCAGGCTCGGACAGGGTTTAGGAAGTGACTACACCTTC.

This chain links TRBV7-2 with TRBJ1-4; possible D gene TRBD1, 5 bases. The CDR3 has 11 residues. Germline V CDR1 and CDR2: SGHTA, FQGNSA. Trimming left V 4 bases short and J 16 bases short, with 13 bases between. The CDR3 protein is CASSSGTATFF. In DNA form, the CDR3 reads TGTGCCAGCAGCTCTGGGACCGCGACGTTTTTT.

With respect to this clonotype: This may be a read error: a much more frequent sequence differs by one nucleotide. V usage is TRBV28 and J usage is TRBJ1-2; D is undetermined. The germline V gene has CDR1 MDHEN and CDR2 SYDVKM. This CDR3 contains 12 residues. CDR3 amino acids: CAGSRAIKGYTF. The CDR3 DNA reads as TGTGCCGGCAGTCGCGCAATTAAGGGCTACACCTTC.

This clonotype occurred a few times. V is TRBV19 and J is TRBJ2-7; D possibly corresponds to TRBD2 (6 bases). There are 14 residues in the CDR3. Per the germline V gene, CDR1 is LNHDA and CDR2 is SQIVND (reference sequence). The V gene lost 4 bases and the J gene lost 0 bases, with 10 bases spanning the gap. CDR3 protein: CASSKGLDSYEQYF. The CDR3 DNA is TGTGCCAGTAGTAAGGGACTCGACTCCTACGAGCAGTACTTC.